The 23 T cell receptor beta chains reported below all come from one sample, sequenced in a study of blood T cell repertoires in COVID-19. Sequencing used immunoSEQ multiplex PCR; TCRdb keeps in-frame clones, though not all of them. The sample holds 150,000 to 200,000 clones; 85% are singletons and the top ten take about 3%. Input material: peripheral blood. Receptors originate from a human donor with acute or convalescent COVID-19. The donor label of this sample is uncertain.

This chain uses TRBV12-3 or TRBV12-4 with TRBJ2-1, with D possibly matching TRBD2 (5 bases). The CDR3 spans 12 residues. Trimming pared 5 bases from V and 7 bases from J, leaving 9 bases between. The CDR3 spells CASSPGVNEQFF. CDR3 DNA sequence: TGTGCCAGCAGTCCCGGGGTAAATGAGCAGTTCTTC.

This clone was found once. For the CDR3, the DNA is TGTGCCAGCAGCCTTGGGGGGGCAAGAAATCAGCCCCAGCATTTT. Its translation is CASSLGGARNQPQHF. The chain carries TRBV11-2 and TRBJ1-5; a weak D match, TRBD1 (6 bases). Trimming took 5 bases from V and 4 from J, leaving 15 bases between them. The CDR3 is 15 amino acids. The germline CDR1 and CDR2 sequences are SGHAT and FQNNGV.

J is TRBJ1-5 and V is TRBV5-1, with D possibly matching TRBD1 (5 bases). CDR1 is SGHRS, CDR2 YFSETQ, per germline. This CDR3 is 12 amino acids long. Deletions cut 4 bases from V and 9 bases from J, with 11 bases between. The CDR3 nucleotides read TGCGCCAGCAGCCTCCGGACATGGCCCCAGCATTTT. This codes for CASSLRTWPQHF.

V is TRBV3-1 (or the pseudogene TRBV3-2) and J is TRBJ1-5; 7 bases are a match to TRBD1. The germline gives CDR1 LGHDT, CDR2 YNNKEL (reference sequence). The CDR3 covers 16 residues. V shed 4 bases and J 2 bases; nucleotides not matched to a gene: 8. The CDR3 spells CASSPRDREGNQPQHF. CDR3 DNA: TGTGCCAGCAGCCCCCGCGACAGGGAAGGCAATCAGCCCCAGCATTTT.

The genes are TRBV6-4 and TRBJ2-1; 7 bases agree with TRBD1. The CDR3 runs to 14 residues. In germline, CDR1 is MRHNA, CDR2 SNTAGT. The trim removed 6 bases at V and 9 bases at J, leaving 11 bases unmatched. The CDR3 is CASRETGSFGEQFF. CDR3 nucleotide sequence: TGTGCCAGCAGGGAGACAGGGAGTTTCGGTGAGCAGTTCTTC.

This chain uses TRBV10-1 with TRBJ2-7; D unclear. The CDR3 covers 12 residues. The V end lost 4 bases, the J end lost 2 bases, and 6 bases lay between the germline ends. Per the germline V gene, CDR1 is WNHNN and CDR2 is SYGVQD (reference sequence). CDR3 sequence: CASSGSTYEQYF. CDR3 DNA sequence: TGCGCCAGCAGTGGAAGCACCTACGAGCAGTACTTC.

The chain couples TRBV7-3 to TRBJ2-6, with D tentatively TRBD1 (6 bases). The CDR3 totals 18 residues. V was pared by 0 bases and J by 0 bases, with 12 bases between. The germline V gene has CDR1 SGHTA and CDR2 FQGTGA. In DNA, the CDR3 is TGTGCCAGCAGCTTAACGATTGGACAGCTCTCTGGGGCCAACGTCCTGACTTTC. Translated, it gives CASSLTIGQLSGANVLTF.

CDR3 amino acids: CASSLKQAQETQYF. Written as DNA, the CDR3 is TGCGCCAGCAGCTTGAAACAGGCCCAAGAGACCCAGTACTTC. The chain couples TRBV5-1 to TRBJ2-5; D perhaps matches TRBD1 (5 bases). Germline-derived CDR1 and CDR2 are SGHRS and YFSETQ. CDR3 length equals 14 residues. V gave up 1 base and J gave up 1 base, with 8 bases separating them.

The table lists this clone with a few counts. J is TRBJ1-2 and V is TRBV7-2; D gene uncertain. V lost 5 bases and J lost 4, with 20 bases in between. This CDR3 has 16 amino acids. The germline gives CDR1 SGHTA, CDR2 FQGNSA. The CDR3 loop reads CASSGSPTRAIYGYTF. The CDR3 nucleotides are TGTGCCAGCAGCGGAAGTCCAACGAGGGCCATCTATGGCTACACCTTC. Using reference TRBV7-2 and TRBJ1-2 for the parts outside the CDR3, the full variable domain is GAGVSQSPSNKVTEKGKDVELRCDPISGHTALYWYRQSLGQGLEFLIYFQGNSAPDKSGLPSDRFSAERTGGSVSTLTIQRTQQEDSAVYLCASSGSPTRAIYGYTFGSGTRLTVV.

This clone has a single count. The chain recombines TRBV7-2 with TRBJ2-2; D is perhaps TRBD2 (5 bases). V was trimmed by 4 bases and J by 3 bases, leaving 15 bases between them. In germline, CDR1 is SGHTA, CDR2 FQGNSA. The CDR3 length is 16 residues. The CDR3 bases are TGTGCCAGCAGCTCCCAACTAGGTAGCCACACCGGGGAGCTGTTTTTT. Protein product: CASSSQLGSHTGELFF.

The rearrangement links TRBV5-1 to TRBJ2-1, with 7 nucleotides matching TRBD1. This CDR3 is 15 amino acids long. V trimming: 0 bases; J trimming: 2 bases; junction bases outside the gene matches: 2. CDR1 is SGHRS and CDR2 is YFSETQ in the germline V gene. The CDR3 coding sequence is TGCGCCAGCAGCTTGGTGCAGGGGGCCTACAATGAGCAGTTCTTC. Protein sequence: CASSLVQGAYNEQFF.

The J gene is TRBJ1-5, the V gene TRBV3-1 (or the pseudogene TRBV3-2); D gene uncertain. CDR3 length: 14 residues. CDR1 and CDR2 (germline): LGHDT, YNNKEL (reference sequence). Trimming shortened V by 1 base and J by 9 bases, and 13 bases separated the two germline ends. The CDR3 nucleotides are TGTGCCAGCAGCCAAGGAAAAGTGGGGAGGCCCCAGCATTTT. Amino acid sequence: CASSQGKVGRPQHF.

CDR3 nucleotide sequence: TGTGCCAGCAGCTTAGGCATTCCGGGAGCCTGGTATGGCTACACCTTC. This sequence encodes CASSLGIPGAWYGYTF. The chain recombines TRBV11-2 with TRBJ1-2; no clear D gene. The CDR3 totals 16 residues. The V gene's germline CDR1 is SGHAT and CDR2 FQNNGV. V lost 1 base to trimming and J lost 5 bases, with 17 bases between them.

This chain uses TRBV5-1 with TRBJ1-5; 7 bases line up with TRBD1. Germline assignment: CDR1 SGHRS and CDR2 YFSETQ. Trimming cost V 0 bases and J 1 base; bases outside gene matches: 1. The CDR3 length is 15 residues. The CDR3 spells CASSLEGQSNQPQHF. CDR3 nucleotides: TGCGCCAGCAGCTTGGAGGGACAGAGCAATCAGCCCCAGCATTTT.

CDR3 sequence: CASSLFGVSIQYF. In DNA form, the CDR3 reads TGTGCCAGCAGTTTATTCGGGGTGAGCATTCAGTACTTC. V is TRBV28 and J is TRBJ2-4; weak D call: TRBD2 (5 bases). Germline assignment: CDR1 MDHEN and CDR2 SYDVKM. The germline V and J ends were trimmed by 1 base and 9 bases, with 10 bases remaining between them. The CDR3 has 13 residues.

V usage is TRBV3-1 (or the pseudogene TRBV3-2) and J usage is TRBJ1-1; TRBD1 matches at 7 bases. Trimming removed 1 base from V and 0 bases from J; junction bases left unmatched: 8. This CDR3 is built from 17 residues. Germline CDR1 LGHDT, CDR2 YNNKEL (reference sequence). CDR3 region: CASSQGGRGRMNTEAFF. CDR3 DNA: TGTGCCAGCAGCCAAGGTGGCAGGGGGAGGATGAACACTGAAGCTTTCTTT.

The gene calls are TRBV9 and TRBJ1-2, with TRBD1 identical over 7 bases. V shed 0 bases and J 4 bases; nucleotides not matched to a gene: 9. Germline V lookup: CDR1 SGDLS, CDR2 YYNGEE. The CDR3 totals 16 residues. CDR3 region: CASSVVSKGTVYGYTF. The CDR3 DNA sequence: TGTGCCAGCAGCGTAGTATCTAAAGGGACAGTCTATGGCTACACCTTC.

The chain has TRBV2 and TRBJ1-4; D gene ambiguous. V lost 3 bases and J 8 bases, leaving 10 bases between the germline ends. CDR1 is SNHLY, CDR2 FYNNEI, per germline. This CDR3 has 13 amino acids. The DNA for the CDR3 is TGTGCCAGCAGTGATTACAGCTCCGAAAAACTGTTTTTT. It translates to CASSDYSSEKLFF.

The chain couples TRBV18 to TRBJ2-2, with 8 bases that match TRBD1. V shed 3 bases and J 1 base; nucleotides not matched to a gene: 7. The CDR3 loop spans 17 amino acids. The germline V gene has CDR1 KGHSH and CDR2 LQKENI. Written as DNA, the CDR3 is TGTGCCAGCTCACCTGGGAAAGGGACAGGGAACACCGGGGAGCTGTTTTTT. Translation: CASSPGKGTGNTGELFF.

This chain connects TRBV9 to TRBJ2-3; 11 nucleotides line up with TRBD2. The germline gives CDR1 SGDLS, CDR2 YYNGEE. The CDR3 length is 18 residues. Trimming removed 4 bases from V and 3 bases from J; junction bases left unmatched: 13. CDR3 bases: TGTGCCAGCAGCTCGCAAGCCCCGGGACTAGCGGAAACAGATACGCAGTATTTT. The encoded protein is CASSSQAPGLAETDTQYF. The variable domain in full, completed from reference TRBV9 and TRBJ2-3, reads DSGVTQTPKHLITATGQRVTLRCSPRSGDLSVYWYQQSLDQGLQFLIQYYNGEERAKGNILERFSAQQFPDLHSELNLSSLELGDSALYFCASSSQAPGLAETDTQYFGPGTRLTVL.

The V gene is TRBV5-1, the J gene TRBJ2-7; 7 bases are shared with TRBD1. The J segment lost 3 bases and the V segment lost 3 bases, leaving 0 bases of the junction unmatched. The CDR3 is made up of 12 amino acids. Germline loops: CDR1 SGHRS, CDR2 YFSETQ. The CDR3 protein is CASSWDSYEQYF. The DNA for the CDR3 is TGCGCCAGCAGCTGGGACAGCTACGAGCAGTACTTC.

The genes are TRBV3-1 (or the pseudogene TRBV3-2) and TRBJ2-2; TRBD1 matches 8 bases. The germline V gene has CDR1 LGHDT and CDR2 YNNKEL (reference sequence). The CDR3 is 16 residues long. The junction had 8 bases not matched to a gene; V was cut back by 7 bases and J by 1 base. This chain's CDR3 is CASTERTGRNTGELFF. CDR3 nucleotides: TGTGCCAGCACCGAACGGACAGGGCGGAACACCGGGGAGCTGTTTTTT.

This clone has a handful of counts. The rearrangement links TRBV6-2 or TRBV6-3 to TRBJ2-5; 12 bases line up with TRBD2. With V trimmed by 2 bases and J by 2 bases, 3 bases remained unmatched. The CDR3 consists of 16 residues. Germline loops: CDR1 MNHEY, CDR2 SVGEGT. CDR3 nucleotide sequence: TGTGCCAGCAGTTACCCGGGACTAGCGGGTCAAGAGACCCAGTACTTC. Protein: CASSYPGLAGQETQYF.